The next 15 T cell receptor beta chains were all read from a single sample in a study of blood T cell repertoires in COVID-19. Some clones are missing from TCRdb's copy, which holds only in-frame ones; the method was immunoSEQ multiplex PCR. The table has 300,000 to 400,000 clones, approximately 86% seen once. Sequenced sample: peripheral blood. The origin of the receptors is a woman aged 60 to 75 with COVID-19, enrolled during active disease.

This clone was counted a few times. This chain connects TRBV10-1 to TRBJ1-1, with TRBD1 matching 7 bases. Germline-derived CDR1 and CDR2 are WNHNN and SYGVQD (reference sequence). This CDR3 region has 13 residues. J was trimmed by 6 bases and V by 3 bases; bases with no gene match: 4. The CDR3 DNA is TGCGCCAGCAGTGACAGGGGGACGGCTGAAGCTTTCTTT. Amino acids: CASSDRGTAEAFF.

The CDR3 here is CASSYSTGFGYTF. CDR3 DNA: TGTGCCAGCAGTTACTCAACAGGGTTTGGCTACACCTTC. The chain has TRBV6-5 and TRBJ1-2; a weak D match, TRBD1 (6 bases). The CDR3 runs to 13 residues. V lost 0 bases and J 7 bases, leaving 9 bases between the germline ends. Germline V gene sequence: CDR1 MNHEY, CDR2 SVGAGI.

This chain joins TRBV19 and TRBJ1-1; D is possibly TRBD1 (5 bases). CDR3 size: 13 residues. V lost 3 bases and J lost 7, with 12 bases in between. The germline V gene has CDR1 LNHDA and CDR2 SQIVND (reference sequence). The CDR3 loop is CASSIRGSDEAFF. The CDR3 DNA reads TGTGCCAGTAGTATTCGGGGGTCCGATGAAGCTTTCTTT.

The rearrangement uses TRBV23-1 and TRBJ2-7; possible D gene TRBD1, 6 bases. TRBV23-1 is annotated as an ORF whose role is uncertain. With 1 base removed from V and 4 bases from J, the gap between germline ends came to 20 bases. This CDR3 has 17 residues. In DNA, the CDR3 is TGCGCCAGCAGTCAATACCCACACGACAGGTTCGAATACGAGCAGTACTTC. This codes for CASSQYPHDRFEYEQYF.

This clone was seen just once. The V and J genes are TRBV18 and TRBJ2-7; 12 bases map to TRBD1. With 3 bases clipped from V and 8 bases from J, the junction kept 5 bases outside the gene matches. The CDR3 extends over 14 amino acids. Germline V gives CDR1 KGHSH, CDR2 LQKENI. The CDR3 region has the DNA TGTGCCAGCTCACCCCCGGGGACAGGGGGCCAGCAGTACTTC. Protein: CASSPPGTGGQQYF.

Concerning this clone itself: Other DNA variants within this sample encode the same CDR3. The chain combines TRBV19 with TRBJ1-1; D is possibly TRBD1 (6 bases). Germline V gene lookup returns CDR1 LNHDA and CDR2 SQIVND (reference sequence). The CDR3 is 13 residues long. V was cut by 5 bases and J by 1 base, with 8 bases left in between. The CDR3 sequence: CASSLQGNTEAFF. CDR3 DNA: TGTGCCAGTAGTCTACAGGGGAACACTGAAGCTTTCTTT.

This rearrangement joins TRBV20-1 to TRBJ2-5, with 11 positions matching TRBD2. Per the germline V gene, CDR1 is DFQATT and CDR2 is SNEGSKA (reference sequence). Trimming removed 3 bases from V and 2 bases from J; junction bases left unmatched: 5. The CDR3 has 15 amino acids. For the CDR3, the DNA is TGCAGTGCTAGTAAACTAGCGGGGGTACAAGAGACCCAGTACTTC. This codes for CSASKLAGVQETQYF.

The J gene is TRBJ2-7, the V gene TRBV5-1; TRBD2 matches 9 bases. The CDR3 contains 16 residues. V dropped 1 base and J dropped 1; count of bases not matched to a gene: 6. The germline V gene encodes CDR1 SGHRS and CDR2 YFSETQ. CDR3 in amino acids: CASSLRGLALSYEQYF. CDR3 in DNA: TGCGCCAGCAGCTTGAGGGGACTAGCTCTTTCCTACGAGCAGTACTTC. Combining the CDR3 with reference TRBV5-1 and TRBJ2-7 gives the whole variable domain KAGVTQTPRYLIKTRGQQVTLSCSPISGHRSVSWYQQTPGQGLQFLFEYFSETQRNKGNFPGRFSGRQFSNSRSEMNVSTLELGDSALYLCASSLRGLALSYEQYFGPGTRLTVT.

The genes are TRBV7-8 and TRBJ1-2, with TRBD1 matching over 9 bases. The CDR3 sequence is 16 residues long. Looked up from germline, CDR1 is SGHVS and CDR2 is FQNEAQ. Trimming at V came to 5 bases and at J to 2 bases, leaving 9 bases not matched to a gene. This CDR3 is CASSRYPTGGNYGYTF. The CDR3 region has the DNA TGTGCCAGCAGCAGGTACCCGACAGGGGGGAACTATGGCTACACCTTC.

This chain joins TRBV5-1 and TRBJ2-7; D not certain. The CDR3 extends over 15 amino acids. V lost 0 bases and J lost 3, with 13 bases in between. Germline V gene data show CDR1 as SGHRS and CDR2 as YFSETQ. This CDR3 reads CASSLVAGHDYEQYF. CDR3 DNA: TGCGCCAGCAGCTTGGTGGCAGGCCACGACTACGAGCAGTACTTC.

The chain employs TRBV5-4 and TRBJ2-2; no reliable D call. The V end lost 1 base, the J end lost 4 bases, and 8 bases lay between the germline ends. CDR3 size: 14 residues. CDR1 is SGHNT, CDR2 YYREEE, per germline (reference sequence). As DNA, the CDR3 is TGTGCCAGCAGCTTGCGTGCAGGCACCGGGGAGCTGTTTTTT. Its translation is CASSLRAGTGELFF.

This clone came up a few times. The V gene is TRBV11-3, the J gene TRBJ1-2; 7 bases agree with TRBD1. Germline trimming cut 3 bases from V and 4 bases from J; bases unmatched to any gene: 5. The CDR3 has 14 amino acids. Germline V lookup: CDR1 SGHNT, CDR2 YENEEA. CDR3 protein: CASSLDRKSYGYTF. For the CDR3, the DNA is TGTGCCAGCAGCTTGGACAGGAAGAGCTATGGCTACACCTTC.

The J gene is TRBJ2-6, the V gene TRBV12-5; 11 bases fit TRBD1. The CDR3 runs 19 residues. With 3 bases clipped from V and 0 bases from J, the junction kept 7 bases outside the gene matches. Germline V CDR1 and CDR2: LGHNT, FRNRAP. CDR3 sequence reads: CASGLDTGTGGSGANVLTF. The CDR3 region has the DNA TGTGCTAGTGGTTTAGATACCGGGACAGGGGGCTCTGGGGCCAACGTCCTGACTTTC.

In its sample, this clone was seen once. The CDR3 sequence is CASSATGAGSDTQYF. The CDR3 DNA reads as TGTGCCAGCAGCGCGACAGGGGCAGGTTCAGATACGCAGTATTTT. V usage is TRBV7-3 and J usage is TRBJ2-3, with TRBD1 matching over 8 bases. Germline assignment: CDR1 SGHTA and CDR2 FQGTGA. The CDR3 is 15 residues long. Losses at the gene ends were 5 bases for V and 4 bases for J; bases not matched to a gene: 8.

The DNA of the CDR3 is TGCAGTGCTAGTCACGGGGGGGCTATCACAGATACGCAGTATTTT. This codes for CSASHGGAITDTQYF. The V and J genes are TRBV20-1 and TRBJ2-3, with TRBD2 identical over 8 bases. The CDR3 totals 15 residues. Germline loops: CDR1 DFQATT, CDR2 SNEGSKA (reference sequence). With 3 bases clipped from V and 2 bases from J, the junction kept 7 bases outside the gene matches.